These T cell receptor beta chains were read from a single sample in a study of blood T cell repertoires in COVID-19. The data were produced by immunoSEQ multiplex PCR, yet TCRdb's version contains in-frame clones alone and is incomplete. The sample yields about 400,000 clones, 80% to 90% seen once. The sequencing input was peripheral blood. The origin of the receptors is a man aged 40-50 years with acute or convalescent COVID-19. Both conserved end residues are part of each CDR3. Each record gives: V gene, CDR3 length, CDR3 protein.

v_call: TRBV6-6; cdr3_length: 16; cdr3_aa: CASSALDGLSGNTIYF
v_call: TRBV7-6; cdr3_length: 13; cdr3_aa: CASSLGTREKLFF
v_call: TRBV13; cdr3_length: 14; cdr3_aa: CASSSRGFGDEQYF
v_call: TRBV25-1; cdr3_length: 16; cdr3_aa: CASSGEGMTSDAEQFF
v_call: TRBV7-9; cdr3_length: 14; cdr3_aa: CASSISGGNSPLHF
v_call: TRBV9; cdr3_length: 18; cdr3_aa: CASSVAWGADRGNEKLFF
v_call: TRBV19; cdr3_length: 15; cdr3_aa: CASSPEPGGDQPQHF
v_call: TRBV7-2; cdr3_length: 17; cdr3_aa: CASSSRGSGQGGYEQYF
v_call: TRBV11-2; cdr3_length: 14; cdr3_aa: CASSLWGRTYGYTF
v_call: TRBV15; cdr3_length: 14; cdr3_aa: CATSRELRAYEQYF
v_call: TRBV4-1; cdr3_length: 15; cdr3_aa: CASSQGAEAKNIQYF
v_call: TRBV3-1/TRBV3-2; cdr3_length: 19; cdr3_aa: CASSQDGISGGPSTDTQYF
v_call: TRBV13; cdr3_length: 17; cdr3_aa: CASTSGGTLKSYNEQFF
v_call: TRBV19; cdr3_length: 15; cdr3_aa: CASIIGTGPNYGYTF
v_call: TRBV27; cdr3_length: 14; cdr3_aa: CASSLGLAINEQFF
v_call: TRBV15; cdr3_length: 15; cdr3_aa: CATSSPGTGITEAFF
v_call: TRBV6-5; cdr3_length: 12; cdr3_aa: CASSSGAYEQYF
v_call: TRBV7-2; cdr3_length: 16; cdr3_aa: CASSLPGVGSYNEQFF
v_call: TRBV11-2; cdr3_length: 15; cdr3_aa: CASSLDSGRSFEQYF
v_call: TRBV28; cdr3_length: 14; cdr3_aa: CASSLSHRNTEAFF
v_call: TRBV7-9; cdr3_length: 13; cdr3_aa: CASSTTGNTEAFF
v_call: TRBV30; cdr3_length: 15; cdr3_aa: CAWSGGSGYNQPQHF
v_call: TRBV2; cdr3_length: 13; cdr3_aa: CASSEPFLLEQYF
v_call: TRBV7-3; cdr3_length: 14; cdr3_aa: CASSPTGLNTEAFF
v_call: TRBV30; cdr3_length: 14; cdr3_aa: CAWKEGQNSYEQYF
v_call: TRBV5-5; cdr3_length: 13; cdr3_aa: CASSRGLIQPQHF
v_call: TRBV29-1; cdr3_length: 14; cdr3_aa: CSVELYTGGTEAFF
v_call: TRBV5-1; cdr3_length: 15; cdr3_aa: CASSLAGGLTDTQYF
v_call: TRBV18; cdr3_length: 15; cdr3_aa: CASSMTRDRGGGYTF
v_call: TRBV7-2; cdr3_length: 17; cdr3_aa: CASSLGQGVVYAYEQYF
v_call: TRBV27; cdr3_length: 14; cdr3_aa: CASSLTGNLDGYTF
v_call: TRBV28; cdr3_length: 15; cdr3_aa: CASSLGTGTNYEQYF
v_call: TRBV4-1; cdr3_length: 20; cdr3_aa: CASNPKPDTSTEYTGTEAFF
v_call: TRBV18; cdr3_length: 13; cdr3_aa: CASSPGSRNTQYF
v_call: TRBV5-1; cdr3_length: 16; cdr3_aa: CASSLAGVGNNQPQHF
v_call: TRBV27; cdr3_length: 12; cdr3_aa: CASSLRGSPLHF
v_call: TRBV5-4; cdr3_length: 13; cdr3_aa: CASSPQATYEQYF
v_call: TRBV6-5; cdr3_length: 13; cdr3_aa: CASSPRQNSPLHF
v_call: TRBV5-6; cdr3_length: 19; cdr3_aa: CASSLDYGGAFQGTGELFF
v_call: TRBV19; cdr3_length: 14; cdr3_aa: CASSERTKPYEQYF
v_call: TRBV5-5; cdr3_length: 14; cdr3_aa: CASSLRGGSYEQYF
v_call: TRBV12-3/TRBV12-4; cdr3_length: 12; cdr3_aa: CASSLIEGVLYF
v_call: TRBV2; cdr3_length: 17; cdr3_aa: CASNLVGQGGFNQPQHF
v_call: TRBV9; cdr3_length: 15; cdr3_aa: CASSDGTSGGGEQYF
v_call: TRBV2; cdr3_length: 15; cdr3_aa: CASSELSPGTDTQYF
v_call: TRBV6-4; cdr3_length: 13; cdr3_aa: CARTGGIGYEQYF
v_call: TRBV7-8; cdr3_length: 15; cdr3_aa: CASSPGQGAVEKLFF
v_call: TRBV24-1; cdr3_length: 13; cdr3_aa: CATSDRAGYEQYF
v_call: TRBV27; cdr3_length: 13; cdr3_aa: CASRLTRAMGYTF
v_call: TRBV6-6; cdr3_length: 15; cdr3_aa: CASSYSGQGSYGYTF
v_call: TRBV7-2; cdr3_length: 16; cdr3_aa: CASSFGGGARQDTQYF
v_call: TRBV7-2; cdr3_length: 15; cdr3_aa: CASSLRGTNTGELFF
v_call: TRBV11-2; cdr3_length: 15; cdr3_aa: CASSLGGRSYNEQFF
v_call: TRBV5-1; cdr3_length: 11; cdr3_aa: CDRDTPETQYF